A single sample is the source of the 5 T cell receptor beta chains below, sequenced in a study of T cell clonality in common variable immunodeficiency. Method: immunoSEQ multiplex PCR; TCRdb's copy keeps in-frame clones and lacks some. In total the sample includes tens of thousands of clones, none of them seen once. The sample taken for sequencing was peripheral blood mononuclear cells. The receptors shown here come from a person aged 18-69 years in good health.

Ten or more counts support this clone. The read terminates 3 residues before the CDR3 end, so the remaining end is supplied by the germline J gene. The chain uses TRBV7-6 and TRBJ2-2; a weak D match, TRBD2 (6 bases). Germline CDR1 reads SGHVS; CDR2 reads FNYEAQ. Trimming shortened V by 0 bases and J by 6 bases, and 14 bases separated the two germline ends. The length of the CDR3 is 16 residues. Incomplete CDR3 DNA: TGTGCCAGCAGCTTAGCTCAGGGCAGGGAGGCCGGGGAG. It yields the protein CASSLAQGREAGE. The complete CDR3 protein is CASSLAQGREAGELFF.

This clone came up a few times. The missing CDR3 end, 3 residues past where the read stops, is filled in from the germline J gene. This chain uses TRBV18 with TRBJ1-1, with D unclear. This CDR3 region has 15 residues. Per germline, CDR1 KGHSH and CDR2 LQKENI. Trimming shortened V by 3 bases and J by 1 base, and 12 bases separated the two germline ends. Partial CDR3 DNA: TGTGCCAGCTCACCTGGTAGACAACCGAACACTGAA. Translation: CASSPGRQPNTE. The complete CDR3 reads CASSPGRQPNTEAFF.

This clone has ten or more counts. The read is 3 residues too short to cover the CDR3 end, so that end is filled in from the germline J gene. V gene TRBV20-1 combines with J gene TRBJ2-3, with TRBD2 matching over 14 bases. V lost 6 bases and J lost 1; bases outside the gene matches: 9. Germline assignment: CDR1 DFQATT and CDR2 SNEGSKA (reference sequence). This CDR3 has 17 amino acids. The sequenced CDR3 bases are TGCAGTGCAAATCCGGGACTAGCGGGGGCCGGCACAGATACG. It encodes CSANPGLAGAGTDT. The CDR3 in its entirety is CSANPGLAGAGTDTQYF.

This clone occurred many times. From the germline J gene comes the end of the CDR3, since the read stops 3 residues before it. This sequence joins TRBV7-8 and TRBJ2-2; maybe TRBD1 (6 bases). Germline V gene sequence: CDR1 SGHVS, CDR2 FQNEAQ. There are 17 residues in the CDR3. The germline V and J ends were trimmed by 5 bases and 1 base, with 17 bases remaining between them. Incomplete CDR3 DNA: TGTGCCAGCAGCCCTTTAGGGGTACAGGGGAACACCGGGGAG. Its translation is CASSPLGVQGNTGE. The whole CDR3 protein is CASSPLGVQGNTGELFF.

This clone was counted many times. Read sequence stops 3 residues before the CDR3 end, and the germline J gene provides the missing end. The chain joins TRBV12-5 to TRBJ1-1, with D unresolved. Trimming left V 6 bases short and J 7 bases short, with 6 bases between. Germline lookup yields CDR1 LGHNT and CDR2 FRNRAP. This CDR3 comprises 10 residues. This CDR3 is CASGRLEAFF. Incomplete CDR3 DNA: TGTGCTAGTGGCAGACTTGAA. The whole variable domain, filled in from reference TRBV12-5 and TRBJ1-1, reads DARVTQTPRHKVTEMGQEVTMRCQPILGHNTVFWYRQTMMQGLELLAYFRNRAPLDDSGMPKDRFSAEMPDATLATLKIQPSEPRDSAVYFCASGRLEAFFGQGTRLTVV.